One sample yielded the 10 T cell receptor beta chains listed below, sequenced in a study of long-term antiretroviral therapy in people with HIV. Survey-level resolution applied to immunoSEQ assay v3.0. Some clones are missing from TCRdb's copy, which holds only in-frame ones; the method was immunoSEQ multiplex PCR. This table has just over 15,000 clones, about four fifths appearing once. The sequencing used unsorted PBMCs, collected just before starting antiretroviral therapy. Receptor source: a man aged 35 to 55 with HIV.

CDR3 region: CASSHRKGTGELFF. In nucleotides, the CDR3 is TGTGCCAGTTCACACAGGAAAGGGACCGGGGAGCTGTTTTTT. The rearrangement uses TRBV11-3 and TRBJ2-2; D perhaps matches TRBD1 (5 bases). Germline-derived CDR1 and CDR2 are SGHNT and YENEEA. Trimming cost V 9 bases and J 5 bases, with 16 bases left between them. CDR3 length equals 14 residues. The full variable domain, in which reference TRBV11-3 and TRBJ2-2 provide the parts outside the CDR3, is EAGVVQSPRYKIIEKKQPVAFWCNPISGHNTLYWYLQNLGQGPELLIRYENEEAVDDSQLPKDRFSAERLKGVDSTLKIQPAELGDSAVYLCASSHRKGTGELFFGEGSRLTVL.

The CDR3 sequence is CASSQDPWGPNNEQFF. DNA for the CDR3: TGCGCCAGCAGCCAAGATCCCTGGGGTCCGAACAATGAGCAGTTCTTC. The chain links TRBV4-1 to TRBJ2-1, with D uncertain. The CDR3 consists of 16 residues. Germline assignment: CDR1 MGHRA and CDR2 YSYEKL. The V end lost 0 bases, the J end lost 5 bases, and 14 bases lay between the germline ends.

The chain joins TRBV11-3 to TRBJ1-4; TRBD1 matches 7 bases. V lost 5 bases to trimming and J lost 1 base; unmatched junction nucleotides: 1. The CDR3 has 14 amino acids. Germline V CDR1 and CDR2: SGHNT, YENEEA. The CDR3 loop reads CASSRTGTNEKLFF. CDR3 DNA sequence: TGTGCCAGCAGCAGGACAGGAACTAATGAAAAACTGTTTTTT.

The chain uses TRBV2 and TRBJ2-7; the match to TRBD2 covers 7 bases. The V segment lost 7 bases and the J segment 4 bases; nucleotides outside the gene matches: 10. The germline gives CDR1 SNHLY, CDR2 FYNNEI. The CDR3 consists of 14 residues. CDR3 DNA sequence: TGTGCCAGCATGGGGGGGGTGGCGGGTTACGAGCAGTACTTC. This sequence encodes CASMGGVAGYEQYF. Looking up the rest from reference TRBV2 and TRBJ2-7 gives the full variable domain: EPEVTQTPSHQVTQMGQEVILRCVPISNHLYFYWYRQILGQKVEFLVSFYNNEISEKSEIFDDQFSVERPDGSNFTLKIRSTKLEDSAMYFCASMGGVAGYEQYFGPGTRLTVT.

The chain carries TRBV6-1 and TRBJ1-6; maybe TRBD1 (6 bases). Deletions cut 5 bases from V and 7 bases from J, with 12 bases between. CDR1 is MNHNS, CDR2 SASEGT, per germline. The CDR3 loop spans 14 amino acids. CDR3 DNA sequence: TGTGCCAGCAGTTCCACAGGGTGGAATTCACCCCTCCACTTT. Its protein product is CASSSTGWNSPLHF.

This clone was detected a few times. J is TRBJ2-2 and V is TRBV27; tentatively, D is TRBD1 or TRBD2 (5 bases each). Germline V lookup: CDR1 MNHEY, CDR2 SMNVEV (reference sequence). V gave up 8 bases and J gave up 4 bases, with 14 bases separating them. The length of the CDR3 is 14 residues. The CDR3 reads CASQLGETTGELFF. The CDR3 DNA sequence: TGTGCCAGCCAACTAGGGGAGACCACCGGGGAGCTGTTTTTT.

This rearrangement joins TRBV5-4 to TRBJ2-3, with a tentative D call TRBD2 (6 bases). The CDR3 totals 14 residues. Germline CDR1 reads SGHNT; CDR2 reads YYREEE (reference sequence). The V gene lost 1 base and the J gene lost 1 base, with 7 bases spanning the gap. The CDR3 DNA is TGTGCCAGCAGCTTGAGGGAGGGCACAGATACGCAGTATTTT. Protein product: CASSLREGTDTQYF.

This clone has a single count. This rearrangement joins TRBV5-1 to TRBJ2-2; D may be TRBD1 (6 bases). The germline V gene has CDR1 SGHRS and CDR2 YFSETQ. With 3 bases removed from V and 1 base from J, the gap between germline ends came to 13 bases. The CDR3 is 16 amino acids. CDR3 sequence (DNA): TGCGCCAGCAGCTCCCTCGGACAGCTGAACACCGGGGAGCTGTTTTTT. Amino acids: CASSSLGQLNTGELFF.

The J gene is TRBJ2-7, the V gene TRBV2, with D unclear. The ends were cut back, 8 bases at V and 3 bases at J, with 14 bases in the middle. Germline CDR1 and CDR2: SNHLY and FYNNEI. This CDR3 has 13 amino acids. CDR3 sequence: CASHLGPLYEQYF. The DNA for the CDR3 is TGTGCCAGCCACCTAGGCCCTCTCTACGAGCAGTACTTC.

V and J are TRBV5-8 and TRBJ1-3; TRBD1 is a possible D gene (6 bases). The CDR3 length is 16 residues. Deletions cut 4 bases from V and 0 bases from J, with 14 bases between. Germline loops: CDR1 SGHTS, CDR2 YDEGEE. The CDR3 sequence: CASSPTGYFSGNTIYF. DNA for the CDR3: TGTGCCAGCAGCCCGACAGGTTACTTCTCTGGAAACACCATATATTTT.